The 9 T cell receptor beta chains in this list originate from one sample, sequenced in a study of cytomegalovirus exposure and HLA in healthy donors. PCR amplification relied on 60 Vbeta primers (plus 13 Jbeta primers). Generated by immunoSEQ multiplex PCR, the TCRdb table keeps only in-frame clones and is missing some. The table includes 90,000 to 150,000 clones, 77% detected once. Sequenced input: PBMCs. These receptors were collected from a man between 18 and 35 years old in good health and CMV-seropositive.

The chain uses TRBV6-1 and TRBJ2-1; 9 bases are a match to TRBD2. This CDR3 comprises 15 residues. V dropped 7 bases and J dropped 0; count of bases not matched to a gene: 4. From germline, CDR1 is MNHNS and CDR2 SASEGT. CDR3 protein: CASIQRGVSYNEQFF. CDR3 coding DNA: TGTGCCAGCATCCAGCGGGGGGTCTCCTACAATGAGCAGTTCTTC.

The rearrangement joins TRBV4-1 to TRBJ2-2; TRBD2 matches 7 bases. The CDR3 is 15 amino acids. After removal of 4 bases from V and 4 bases from J, the junction contained 6 bases not matched to a gene. The germline V gene encodes CDR1 MGHRA and CDR2 YSYEKL. The CDR3 nucleotides are TGCGCCAGCAGCCCCGGGGAGCGGGGCACCGGGGAGCTGTTTTTT. The encoded protein is CASSPGERGTGELFF.

This rearrangement joins TRBV28 to TRBJ1-2; 9 positions agree with TRBD1. The V segment lost 10 bases and the J segment 5 bases; nucleotides outside the gene matches: 8. The CDR3 covers 13 residues. The germline CDR1 and CDR2 sequences are MDHEN and SYDVKM. The CDR3 sequence is CATGLGQGYGYTF. The DNA of the CDR3 is TGTGCCACTGGTCTAGGACAGGGGTATGGCTACACCTTC.

V is TRBV5-1 and J is TRBJ1-4, with 8 bases fitting TRBD1. Germline V gene sequence: CDR1 SGHRS, CDR2 YFSETQ. The CDR3 has 14 amino acids. J was trimmed by 6 bases and V by 5 bases; bases with no gene match: 6. The CDR3 bases are TGCGCCAGCAGTCCAGGGGGCGCGGATGAAAAACTGTTTTTT. Amino acids: CASSPGGADEKLFF.

The V and J genes are TRBV9 and TRBJ1-1, with D maybe TRBD1 (5 bases). Trimming left V 6 bases short and J 1 base short, with 16 bases between. The CDR3 is 15 amino acids. The germline V gene encodes CDR1 SGDLS and CDR2 YYNGEE. The CDR3 bases are TGTGCCAGCAATTCTGTTGGGGCCCCGAACACTGAAGCTTTCTTT. Protein product: CASNSVGAPNTEAFF. The full variable domain, with the rest looked up from reference TRBV9 and TRBJ1-1, is DSGVTQTPKHLITATGQRVTLRCSPRSGDLSVYWYQQSLDQGLQFLIQYYNGEERAKGNILERFSAQQFPDLHSELNLSSLELGDSALYFCASNSVGAPNTEAFFGQGTRLTVV.

This clone was seen a handful of times. The rearrangement joins TRBV29-1 to TRBJ2-7; TRBD1 aligns across 10 bases. The germline CDR1 and CDR2 sequences are SQVTM and ANQGSEA. With 4 bases clipped from V and 6 bases from J, the junction kept 6 bases outside the gene matches. The CDR3 has 13 amino acids. CDR3 sequence: CSVAGTGVREQYF. CDR3 coding DNA: TGCAGCGTTGCCGGGACAGGGGTTCGCGAGCAGTACTTC.

The chain joins TRBV5-6 to TRBJ1-2, with a possible D match to TRBD1 (6 bases). V was trimmed by 4 bases and J by 7 bases, leaving 17 bases between them. Germline values: CDR1 SGHDT, CDR2 YYEEEE. This CDR3 has 14 amino acids. CDR3 region: CASSQGGEVSGYTF. DNA for the CDR3: TGTGCCAGCAGCCAAGGGGGGGAAGTCTCTGGCTACACCTTC. The whole variable domain, filled in from reference TRBV5-6 and TRBJ1-2, reads DAGVTQSPTHLIKTRGQQVTLRCSPKSGHDTVSWYQQALGQGPQFIFQYYEEEERQRGNFPDRFSGHQFPNYSSELNVNALLLGDSALYLCASSQGGEVSGYTFGSGTRLTVV.

The CDR3, as DNA: TGTGCCAGCTCACCAAGGGGAGGGGAGACCCAGTACTTC. Residues: CASSPRGGETQYF. The J gene is TRBJ2-5, the V gene TRBV18, with 7 bases aligning to TRBD2. Per germline, CDR1 KGHSH and CDR2 LQKENI. The CDR3 is 13 amino acids. Germline trimming cut 2 bases from V and 5 bases from J; bases unmatched to any gene: 2.

This clone has more than one count but fewer than ten. The chain couples TRBV6-5 to TRBJ2-3; 7 nucleotides agree with TRBD2. Trimming at V came to 7 bases and at J to 10 bases, leaving 5 bases not matched to a gene. The CDR3 totals 11 residues. The germline CDR1 and CDR2 sequences are MNHEY and SVGAGI. CDR3: CASNLGRAQYF. As DNA, the CDR3 is TGTGCCAGCAACTTGGGGAGGGCGCAGTATTTT.